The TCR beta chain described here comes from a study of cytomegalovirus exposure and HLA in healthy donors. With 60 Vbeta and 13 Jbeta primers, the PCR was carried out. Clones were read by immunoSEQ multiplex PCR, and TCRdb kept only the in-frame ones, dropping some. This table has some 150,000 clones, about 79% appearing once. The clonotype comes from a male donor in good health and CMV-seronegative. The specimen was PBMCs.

CDR3 DNA: TGTGCCAGCAGCCAGGTGGGCGGGGGGGCTTACGAGCAGTACTTC. Its translation is CASSQVGGGAYEQYF. The chain recombines TRBV7-2 with TRBJ2-5; 9 nucleotides align to TRBD2. The J call is uncertain, as TRBJ2-7 better fits the DNA end. This CDR3 region has 15 residues. Per germline, CDR1 SGHTA and CDR2 FQGNSA.